Presented here are 23 T cell receptor beta chains from one specimen sequenced in a study of blood T cell repertoires in COVID-19. Method: immunoSEQ multiplex PCR; TCRdb's copy keeps in-frame clones and lacks some. Of hundreds of thousands of clones listed, about 83% are singletons. The specimen was PBMCs or T cells enriched from blood (not recorded which). The origin of the receptors is a woman in her thirties or forties who had recovered from COVID-19.

This clone was found a few times. The rearrangement uses TRBV30 and TRBJ2-1, with TRBD2 matching over 8 bases. J was trimmed by 7 bases and V by 0 bases; bases with no gene match: 8. The V gene's germline CDR1 is GTSNPN and CDR2 SVGIG (reference sequence). CDR3 length: 15 amino acids. The CDR3 DNA reads TGTGCCTGGAGTGTATCCCAGCGGGAGCGGAATGAGCAGTTCTTC. This codes for CAWSVSQRERNEQFF.

This clone was recorded only once. V is TRBV5-4 and J is TRBJ1-6; tentative D call: TRBD1 (6 bases). This CDR3 is 17 amino acids long. Germline loops: CDR1 SGHNT, CDR2 YYREEE (reference sequence). The V and J ends lost 3 bases and 7 bases respectively, with 20 bases between them. CDR3 DNA sequence: TGTGCCAGCAGCTCAACAGGCACAGGGTTCGAGAATTCACCCCTCCACTTT. It yields the protein CASSSTGTGFENSPLHF.

This chain connects TRBV30 to TRBJ1-4; D is ambiguous. V lost 2 bases and J 8 bases, leaving 12 bases between the germline ends. The germline V gene encodes CDR1 GTSNPN and CDR2 SVGIG (reference sequence). This CDR3 comprises 13 residues. CDR3 residues: CAWSPDLKEKLFF. The CDR3 DNA is TGTGCCTGGAGTCCAGACTTAAAGGAAAAACTGTTTTTT. Full variable domain (outside the CDR3, taken from reference TRBV30 and TRBJ1-4): SQTIHQWPATLVQPVGSPLSLECTVEGTSNPNLYWYRQAAGRGLQLLFYSVGIGQISSEVPQNLSASRPQDRQFILSSKKLLLSDSGFYLCAWSPDLKEKLFFGSGTQLSVL.

Remarks on this clone: Other DNA sequences in this sample translate to the same CDR3. This chain joins TRBV29-1 and TRBJ2-7; no definite D call. The V gene's germline CDR1 is SQVTM and CDR2 ANQGSEA. V lost 4 bases to trimming and J lost 4 bases, with 11 bases between them. This CDR3 is built from 12 residues. The chain's CDR3 is CSVGAGRYEQYF. For the CDR3, the DNA is TGCAGCGTTGGGGCTGGCCGGTACGAGCAGTACTTC.

The chain has TRBV7-2 and TRBJ2-7; the D gene is possibly TRBD2 (5 bases). CDR1 SGHTA and CDR2 FQGNSA come from the germline V gene. V was shortened by 1 base and J by 3 bases, with 10 bases between the two germline ends. This CDR3 is built from 14 residues. In DNA, the CDR3 is TGTGCCAGCAGCTTAGAGGGAGATTTCTACGAGCAGTACTTC. As protein: CASSLEGDFYEQYF. The full variable domain, in which reference TRBV7-2 and TRBJ2-7 provide the parts outside the CDR3, is GAGVSQSPSNKVTEKGKDVELRCDPISGHTALYWYRQSLGQGLEFLIYFQGNSAPDKSGLPSDRFSAERTGGSVSTLTIQRTQQEDSAVYLCASSLEGDFYEQYFGPGTRLTVT.

The rearrangement links TRBV5-1 to TRBJ2-3; 9 bases align to TRBD2. The CDR3 runs to 18 residues. V lost 5 bases to trimming and J lost 5 bases; unmatched junction nucleotides: 18. Germline V lookup: CDR1 SGHRS, CDR2 YFSETQ. CDR3 DNA sequence: TGCGCCAGCAGAGCGAGTGGGTCGGGACTAGCATGGGGAGATACGCAGTATTTT. This sequence encodes CASRASGSGLAWGDTQYF. Full variable domain (missing parts from reference TRBV5-1 and TRBJ2-3): KAGVTQTPRYLIKTRGQQVTLSCSPISGHRSVSWYQQTPGQGLQFLFEYFSETQRNKGNFPGRFSGRQFSNSRSEMNVSTLELGDSALYLCASRASGSGLAWGDTQYFGPGTRLTVL.

The chain is built from TRBV5-4 and TRBJ2-7; 13 bases are shared with TRBD2. Germline V lookup: CDR1 SGHNT, CDR2 YYREEE (reference sequence). The V gene end was trimmed by 2 bases and the J gene end by 4 bases; junction bases not matched to a gene: 6. The CDR3 spans 16 residues. CDR3 coding DNA: TGTGCCAGCAGCTTAGAACTAGCGGGAGGGCCTTACGAGCAGTACTTC. Translation gives CASSLELAGGPYEQYF.

The CDR3 region has the DNA TGTGCCAGCAGTGAAAGCAGGGCCTCATATGGCTACACCTTC. Residues: CASSESRASYGYTF. The chain joins TRBV2 to TRBJ1-2, with D perhaps matching TRBD1 (5 bases). The CDR3 loop spans 14 amino acids. Trimming left V 2 bases short and J 5 bases short, with 12 bases between. CDR1 is SNHLY, CDR2 FYNNEI, per germline.

The V call is TRBV18, the J call TRBJ1-1; 7 positions agree with TRBD1. The CDR3 has 14 residues. Germline loops: CDR1 KGHSH, CDR2 LQKENI. J lost 5 bases, V lost 2 bases, and 5 bases had no gene match. CDR3 residues: CASSPKGADTEAFF. The CDR3 region has the DNA TGTGCCAGCTCACCAAAGGGGGCAGATACTGAAGCTTTCTTT.

The chain links TRBV28 to TRBJ2-7; a weak D match, TRBD1 (5 bases). The germline V and J ends were trimmed by 3 bases and 2 bases, with 8 bases remaining between them. Germline CDR1 reads MDHEN; CDR2 reads SYDVKM. There are 13 residues in the CDR3. The CDR3 DNA reads as TGTGCCAGCAGTTTGAGACAGCCCTACGAGCAGTACTTC. Amino acid sequence: CASSLRQPYEQYF.

The table lists this clone with a count of one. The V and J genes are TRBV19 and TRBJ2-7; possibly TRBD1 for D (6 bases). CDR3 length: 17 residues. With 5 bases removed from V and 5 bases from J, the gap between germline ends came to 25 bases. CDR1 LNHDA and CDR2 SQIVND come from the germline V gene (reference sequence). The CDR3 reads CASSRPGVGTPRDEQYF. The CDR3 coding sequence is TGTGCCAGTAGTCGACCTGGGGTGGGGACACCTCGGGACGAGCAGTACTTC. Supplemented by reference TRBV19 and TRBJ2-7, the full variable domain reads DGGITQSPKYLFRKEGQNVTLSCEQNLNHDAMYWYRQDPGQGLRLIYYSQIVNDFQKGDIAEGYSVSREKKESFPLTVTSAQKNPTAFYLCASSRPGVGTPRDEQYFGPGTRLTVT.

The chain joins TRBV28 to TRBJ1-1, with D unclear. From germline, CDR1 is MDHEN and CDR2 SYDVKM. Trimming removed 2 bases at V and 1 base at J, with 8 bases between. The CDR3 has 14 amino acids. The CDR3 sequence is CASSLPYRNTEAFF. The CDR3 region has the DNA TGTGCCAGCAGTTTACCCTACCGGAACACTGAAGCTTTCTTT.

This clone was seen more than once but under ten times. The chain links TRBV2 to TRBJ2-4, with 7 bases aligning to TRBD1. CDR3 length: 16 residues. V lost 6 bases and J lost 0; bases outside the gene matches: 8. Germline lookup yields CDR1 SNHLY and CDR2 FYNNEI. The DNA for the CDR3 is TGTGCCAGCAGGGGCCAGGGGGTGCTAGCCAAAAACATTCAGTACTTC. Translated, it gives CASRGQGVLAKNIQYF.

This clone was seen a few times. Here the CDR3 reads CASSTDRSSPLHF. The CDR3 DNA follows: TGTGCCAGTAGTACCGACAGAAGTTCACCCCTCCACTTT. The rearrangement joins TRBV19 to TRBJ1-6; D may be TRBD1 (5 bases). Germline V gene sequence: CDR1 LNHDA, CDR2 SQIVND (reference sequence). This CDR3 has 13 amino acids. V was trimmed by 4 bases and J by 9 bases, leaving 10 bases between them.

The chain is built from TRBV19 and TRBJ1-5, with TRBD1 matching over 8 bases. The CDR3 is 18 residues long. V trimming: 4 bases; J trimming: 0 bases; junction bases outside the gene matches: 11. Per germline, CDR1 LNHDA and CDR2 SQIVND (reference sequence). CDR3 in DNA: TGTGCCAGTAGTAGAGGCAGGGGGCCTCTATATAGCAATCAGCCCCAGCATTTT. Protein product: CASSRGRGPLYSNQPQHF. The complete variable domain, with remaining parts taken from reference TRBV19 and TRBJ1-5, reads DGGITQSPKYLFRKEGQNVTLSCEQNLNHDAMYWYRQDPGQGLRLIYYSQIVNDFQKGDIAEGYSVSREKKESFPLTVTSAQKNPTAFYLCASSRGRGPLYSNQPQHFGDGTRLSIL.

The genes are TRBV18 and TRBJ1-1; perhaps TRBD1 as D (5 bases). Germline CDR1 KGHSH, CDR2 LQKENI. Trimming stripped 1 base from V and 0 bases from J, with 15 bases between. CDR3 length: 17 residues. DNA for the CDR3: TGTGCCAGCTCACCACTTGGAGGGGTGGAGCTGAACACTGAAGCTTTCTTT. It codes for CASSPLGGVELNTEAFF.

The V and J genes are TRBV30 and TRBJ2-7, with D unclear. The V end was cut by 3 bases, the J end by 2 bases, with 5 bases between. CDR1 is GTSNPN and CDR2 is SVGIG in the germline V gene (reference sequence). The CDR3 extends over 11 amino acids. The CDR3 DNA reads TGTGCCTGGAGCGGAGCCTACGAGCAGTACTTC. Amino acid sequence: CAWSGAYEQYF.

The chain links TRBV5-6 to TRBJ1-5, with D unresolved. Trimming removed 1 base from V and 10 bases from J, with 15 bases in between. The CDR3 spans 14 residues. The germline V gene encodes CDR1 SGHDT and CDR2 YYEEEE. CDR3 region: CASSLSAAQGPQHF. CDR3 nucleotides: TGTGCCAGCAGCTTGTCGGCGGCCCAAGGTCCCCAGCATTTT. The variable domain in full, with the rest retrieved from reference TRBV5-6 and TRBJ1-5, is DAGVTQSPTHLIKTRGQQVTLRCSPKSGHDTVSWYQQALGQGPQFIFQYYEEEERQRGNFPDRFSGHQFPNYSSELNVNALLLGDSALYLCASSLSAAQGPQHFGDGTRLSIL.

The V call is TRBV30, the J call TRBJ1-5; tentatively, D is TRBD1 (5 bases). This CDR3 comprises 13 residues. V was cut by 3 bases and J by 6 bases, with 12 bases left in between. Germline CDR1 is GTSNPN and CDR2 is SVGIG (reference sequence). CDR3 DNA: TGTGCCTGGAGCGCTATCGGGGGTCAGCCCCAGCATTTT. Residues: CAWSAIGGQPQHF.

The chain carries TRBV28 and TRBJ2-1, with 7 bases fitting TRBD1. Germline lookup yields CDR1 MDHEN and CDR2 SYDVKM. CDR3 length equals 13 residues. Trimming at V came to 8 bases and at J to 8 bases, leaving 9 bases not matched to a gene. The CDR3 protein is CASGLGQVHEQFF. DNA for the CDR3: TGTGCCAGCGGTCTTGGACAGGTGCATGAGCAGTTCTTC.

The chain recombines TRBV7-8 with TRBJ2-1; D is uncertain. The V end lost 7 bases, the J end lost 1 base, and 11 bases lay between the germline ends. The length of the CDR3 is 14 residues. Germline V lookup: CDR1 SGHVS, CDR2 FQNEAQ. As DNA, the CDR3 is TGTGCCAGCACCCCTTGGAGTTCCTACAATGAGCAGTTCTTC. Protein: CASTPWSSYNEQFF.

A single count supports this clone. The chain has TRBV3-1 (or the pseudogene TRBV3-2) and TRBJ2-7; D is ambiguous. The germline V and J ends were trimmed by 0 bases and 6 bases, with 15 bases remaining between them. The germline gives CDR1 LGHDT, CDR2 YNNKEL (reference sequence). The CDR3 is made up of 15 amino acids. The CDR3 nucleotides read TGTGCCAGCAGCCAAGAAGGCGTCCTGAGGAGCGAGCAGTACTTC. It encodes CASSQEGVLRSEQYF.

This clone was recorded only once. The V gene is TRBV9, the J gene TRBJ2-7; 9 bases align to TRBD2. CDR1 and CDR2 (germline): SGDLS, YYNGEE. The length of the CDR3 is 15 residues. Trimming removed 4 bases from V and 2 bases from J; junction bases left unmatched: 7. This CDR3 is CASSSSGRPTYEQYF. CDR3 sequence (DNA): TGTGCCAGCAGCTCGAGCGGGAGGCCAACCTACGAGCAGTACTTC.